These T cell receptor beta chains were read from a single sample in a study of long-term antiretroviral therapy in people with HIV. Some clones are missing from TCRdb's copy, which holds only in-frame ones; the method was immunoSEQ multiplex PCR. The profile covers 18,000 or so clones, with roughly 89% appearing a single time and 8.5% to 10% taken by the ten largest. The sample was unsorted PBMCs, taken 3 years after starting antiretroviral therapy. These TCRs come from a man aged 50 to 59 with HIV. CDR3s include the opening cysteine and the closing phenylalanine or tryptophan. Fields, in order: D gene, V gene, clone size, J gene, CDR3 protein, CDR3 DNA. The D gene is left open where the match is weak. A row's size may be missing; if present it is once, few, many or a size class.

TRBD2,TRBV18,.,TRBJ2-1,CASSPQAGGGNEQFF,TGTGCCAGCTCACCACAAGCGGGGGGCGGCAATGAGCAGTTCTTC
TRBD1,TRBV11-3,.,TRBJ1-3,CARDRGGSGNTIYF,TGTGCCAGGGACAGGGGGGGTTCAGGAAACACCATATATTTT
TRBD2,TRBV5-4,.,TRBJ2-3,CASSLSGGATDTQYF,TGTGCCAGCAGCCTTAGCGGGGGGGCGACAGATACGCAGTATTTT
TRBD1,TRBV6-6,.,TRBJ1-3,CASTGGSGNTIYF,TGTGCCAGCACAGGGGGCTCTGGAAACACCATATATTTT
.,TRBV6-5,once,TRBJ2-7,CASSAGEGSYEQYF,TGTGCCAGCAGTGCAGGAGAGGGGTCCTACGAGCAGTACTTC
.,TRBV28,.,TRBJ1-6,CASTPWRSRGDSPLHF,TGTGCCAGCACTCCATGGCGAAGCCGGGGGGATTCACCCCTCCACTTT
TRBD1,TRBV19,.,TRBJ1-2,CASRPTGGFYGYTF,TGTGCCAGTAGACCTACAGGGGGTTTTTATGGCTACACCTTC
.,TRBV5-1,.,TRBJ1-2,CASSGTSSNYGYTF,TGCGCCAGCAGTGGGACATCCTCTAACTATGGCTACACCTTC
.,TRBV5-1,.,TRBJ1-6,CASSFTGPSSYNSPLHF,TGCGCCAGCAGCTTCACAGGGCCGAGCTCCTATAATTCACCCCTCCACTTT
.,TRBV6-5,.,TRBJ1-2,CASSYSPINYGYTF,TGTGCCAGCAGTTACTCGCCCATAAACTATGGCTACACCTTC
.,TRBV18,.,TRBJ2-5,CASSPPHQETQYF,TGTGCCAGCTCACCACCCCACCAAGAGACCCAGTACTTC
.,TRBV5-1,.,TRBJ2-3,CASSLGTTGDTQYF,TGCGCCAGCAGCTTGGGGACCACGGGAGATACGCAGTATTTT
TRBD2,TRBV7-2,.,TRBJ2-2,CASSLATSGPPVTGELFF,TGTGCCAGCAGCTTAGCGACTAGCGGGCCCCCGGTCACCGGGGAGCTGTTTTTT
.,TRBV9,.,TRBJ1-6,CASSVGEQGSYNSPLHF,TGTGCCAGCAGCGTAGGAGAACAGGGCTCCTATAATTCACCCCTCCACTTT
TRBD1,TRBV19,.,TRBJ2-3,CASSIEGASTDTQYF,TGTGCCAGTAGTATCGAGGGGGCGAGCACAGATACGCAGTATTTT
.,TRBV5-1,.,TRBJ2-1,CASRPADNEQFF,TGCGCCAGCAGGCCGGCCGACAATGAGCAGTTCTTC
TRBD1,TRBV30,.,TRBJ1-1,CAWSQGQGTNTEAFF,TGTGCCTGGAGTCAAGGACAGGGGACGAACACTGAAGCTTTCTTT
.,TRBV15,.,TRBJ1-2,CATSRDGQAYGYTF,TGTGCCACCAGCAGAGATGGGCAGGCATATGGCTACACCTTC
.,TRBV7-6,.,TRBJ1-3,CASSLGVGGSGNTIYF,TGTGCCAGCAGCTTAGGTGTAGGGGGCTCTGGAAACACCATATATTTT
TRBD2,TRBV30,.,TRBJ2-1,CAWSDSGGGGPYNEQFF,TGTGCCTGGAGTGACAGCGGGGGGGGCGGACCTTACAATGAGCAGTTCTTC
.,TRBV5-5,.,TRBJ1-2,CASSLTAGNYGYTF,TGTGCCAGCAGCTTAACTGCGGGTAACTATGGCTACACCTTC
.,TRBV11-1,.,TRBJ1-6,CASSLRNSPLHF,TGTGCCAGCAGCTTAAGGAATTCACCCCTCCACTTT
.,TRBV12-1,once,TRBJ1-3,CASSPDSSGNTIYF,TGTGCCAGCAGCCCCGACAGCTCTGGAAACACCATATATTTT
.,TRBV30,.,TRBJ2-1,CAWSGGSYNEQFF,TGTGCCTGGAGTGGGGGGTCCTACAATGAGCAGTTCTTC
.,TRBV6-6,.,TRBJ1-2,CASSYFAGNYGYTF,TGTGCCAGCAGTTACTTCGCAGGGAACTATGGCTACACCTTC
.,TRBV6-6,.,TRBJ1-3,CASSYSPKGNTIYF,TGTGCCAGCAGTTACTCGCCTAAGGGAAACACCATATATTTT
TRBD1,TRBV6-1,.,TRBJ2-7,CASSEVGGDRGNEQYF,TGTGCCAGCAGTGAAGTAGGTGGGGACAGGGGGAACGAGCAGTACTTC
.,TRBV5-1,.,TRBJ2-7,CASSLEPPLQYF,TGCGCCAGCAGCCTGGAACCCCCCTTGCAGTACTTC
TRBD1,TRBV4-2,.,TRBJ2-7,CASSPGGSYEQYF,TGTGCCAGCAGCCCAGGGGGCTCGTACGAGCAGTACTTC
.,TRBV27,.,TRBJ1-5,CASSSGPSNQPQHF,TGTGCCAGCAGTTCCGGACCCAGCAATCAGCCCCAGCATTTT
.,TRBV27,few,TRBJ2-3,CASSLQPGPPGDTQYF,TGTGCCAGCAGTCTACAACCGGGACCCCCGGGGGATACGCAGTATTTT
TRBD2,TRBV10-3,once,TRBJ2-7,CAISGVGSSGGYSYEQYF,TGTGCCATCAGTGGAGTGGGGAGTAGCGGGGGGTACTCCTACGAGCAGTACTTC
TRBD1,TRBV18,once,TRBJ1-3,CASSPATGSGNTIYF,TGTGCCAGCTCACCCGCGACAGGGTCAGGAAACACCATATATTTT
TRBD1,TRBV5-1,.,TRBJ1-5,CASSPGTAGQPQHF,TGCGCCAGCAGCCCCGGGACAGCGGGTCAGCCCCAGCATTTT
TRBD2,TRBV6-1,.,TRBJ2-1,CASTLLAGADNEQFF,TGTGCCAGCACCCTACTAGCGGGGGCCGACAATGAGCAGTTCTTC
TRBD2,TRBV18,.,TRBJ2-1,CASSPLAGAYNEQFF,TGTGCCAGCTCACCACTAGCGGGGGCCTACAATGAGCAGTTCTTC
TRBD2,TRBV9,.,TRBJ2-3,CASSVVGSGGAKDTQYF,TGTGCCAGCAGCGTAGTTGGTAGCGGGGGGGCCAAAGATACGCAGTATTTT
.,TRBV18,.,TRBJ2-3,CASSSTRQSTDTQYF,TGTGCCAGCTCCTCCACCCGGCAGAGCACAGATACGCAGTATTTT
.,TRBV11-2,once,TRBJ2-7,CASSSNRKSYEQYF,TGTGCCAGCAGCTCAAACAGGAAATCCTACGAGCAGTACTTC
TRBD1,TRBV9,.,TRBJ2-7,CASSGGTDLYEQYF,TGTGCCAGCAGCGGGGGGACAGACCTATACGAGCAGTACTTC
.,TRBV30,.,TRBJ1-2,CAWSLGGNGGYGYTF,TGTGCCTGGAGTCTGGGGGGGAATGGGGGATATGGCTACACCTTC
.,TRBV6-1,.,TRBJ1-5,CASSGQKTSNQPQHF,TGTGCCAGCAGTGGGCAGAAAACTAGCAATCAGCCCCAGCATTTT
.,TRBV11-2,.,TRBJ1-1,CASSLGRMNTEAFF,TGTGCCAGCAGCTTGGGACGGATGAACACTGAAGCTTTCTTT
.,TRBV7-9,.,TRBJ2-5,CASSLSGETQYF,TGTGCCAGCAGCTTATCCGGGGAGACCCAGTACTTC
TRBD1,TRBV14,.,TRBJ2-7,CASSQVLGQGAYEQYF,TGTGCCAGCAGCCAAGTCCTAGGACAGGGGGCCTACGAGCAGTACTTC